This TCR beta chain emerged from a study of cytomegalovirus exposure and HLA in healthy donors. PCR used 60 Vbeta primers and 13 Jbeta primers. Data came from immunoSEQ multiplex PCR; TCRdb stores just in-frame clones and leaves some out. The data show around 150,000 clones, 71% seen once. General study findings and limits: Many donors carried some public TCRs, although rarity characterized most TCR sequences.

About this clone itself: The antigen is unknown.

The sequence derives from a young woman in good health and CMV-seronegative. The specimen sequenced was PBMCs.

CDR3 in DNA: TGTGCCAGCAGCACTAGCGGGAGCTCTTACAATGAGCAGTTCTTC. Its translation: CASSTSGSSYNEQFF. The rearrangement links TRBV11-2 to TRBJ2-1; 11 nucleotides agree with TRBD2. J lost 4 bases, V lost 5 bases, and 4 bases had no gene match. This CDR3 is 15 amino acids long. CDR1 and CDR2 (germline): SGHAT, FQNNGV.